The rows below give T cell receptor beta chains drawn from one sample of a study of blood T cells in healthy people across ages. TCRdb used MiXCR to reprocess the 5' RACE reads, holding one entry per CDR3 protein. The sample consists of over 1,500,000 distinct CDR3 sequences, about two fifths of them appearing once. The specimen was blood. These receptors originate from a human donor in good health. The CDR3 runs from the conserved cysteine through the conserved F or W. The order of the fields is clone size, D gene, V gene, J gene, CDR3 protein, CDR3 DNA. A D gene is named only where the DNA matches it firmly. Some rows mark clone size as missing; the rest say once, few, many or name a class of expanded clone.

size: -; D: TRBD2; V: TRBV4-3; J: TRBJ2-1; CDR3: CASSQGGGGAKEQFF; DNA: TGCGCCAGCAGCCAAGGAGGCGGGGGGGCCAAAGAGCAGTTCTTC
size: -; D: TRBD1; V: TRBV6-2/TRBV6-3; J: TRBJ1-1; CDR3: CASSQSPGQGEAFF; DNA: TGTGCCAGCAGCCAATCACCGGGACAGGGAGAAGCTTTCTTT
size: -; D: -; V: TRBV29-1; J: TRBJ2-1; CDR3: CSVGFSTYEQFF; DNA: TGCAGCGTTGGTTTCAGTACCTACGAGCAGTTCTTC
size: few; D: -; V: TRBV6-2/TRBV6-3; J: TRBJ2-3; CDR3: CASIQAGGDTQYF; DNA: TGTGCCAGCATTCAAGCGGGCGGAGATACGCAGTATTTT
size: -; D: TRBD2; V: TRBV12-3/TRBV12-4; J: TRBJ2-1; CDR3: CASRGDYGNEQFF; DNA: TGTGCCAGCAGAGGGGACTATGGGAATGAGCAGTTCTTC
size: few; D: TRBD2; V: TRBV20-1; J: TRBJ2-7; CDR3: CSARDLVGRVGDEQYF; DNA: TGCAGTGCTAGAGATCTGGTGGGGAGGGTAGGTGACGAGCAGTACTTC
size: -; D: TRBD2; V: TRBV7-2; J: TRBJ2-7; CDR3: CASSWKTSGGVYAYEQYF; DNA: TGTGCCAGCAGCTGGAAGACTAGCGGGGGGGTCTATGCTTACGAGCAGTACTTC
size: many; D: -; V: TRBV6-5; J: TRBJ2-3; CDR3: CAVRTSLATDTQYF; DNA: TGTGCAGTTAGGACCTCCCTAGCCACAGATACGCAGTATTTT
size: -; D: -; V: TRBV7-8; J: TRBJ1-6; CDR3: CASSRQVDNSPLHF; DNA: TGTGCCAGCAGCCGACAGGTTGATAATTCACCCCTCCACTTT
size: -; D: -; V: TRBV20-1; J: TRBJ1-5; CDR3: CSARPSGMGGNQPQHF; DNA: TGCAGTGCCCGACCGTCTGGGATGGGGGGCAATCAGCCCCAGCATTTT
size: -; D: -; V: TRBV11-3; J: TRBJ2-3; CDR3: CASSSGTELRDTRYF; DNA: TGTGCCAGCAGCTCCGGGACGGAGCTCAGGGATACGCGGTATTTT
size: -; D: TRBD1; V: TRBV5-1; J: TRBJ1-1; CDR3: CASSLGQASFEAFF; DNA: TGCGCCAGCAGCCTGGGACAGGCCTCGTTTGAAGCTTTCTTT
size: -; D: -; V: TRBV13; J: TRBJ2-2; CDR3: CASSLETLGENTGELFF; DNA: TGTGCCAGCAGCTTAGAGACCCTTGGGGAGAACACCGGGGAGCTGTTTTTT
size: few; D: TRBD1; V: TRBV4-3; J: TRBJ1-1; CDR3: CASSQSGTGSHRGAFF; DNA: TGCGCCAGCAGCCAATCCGGGACAGGTTCACATAGGGGAGCTTTCTTT
size: few; D: -; V: TRBV7-2; J: TRBJ2-3; CDR3: CASTSRRSGGLTDTQYF; DNA: TGTGCCAGTACCTCACGTCGTAGCGGAGGACTCACAGATACGCAGTATTTT
size: -; D: TRBD1; V: TRBV5-4; J: TRBJ2-1; CDR3: CASSFSTGTGEQFF; DNA: TGTGCCAGCAGCTTCTCCACCGGGACAGGGGAACAGTTCTTC
size: few; D: -; V: TRBV4-3; J: TRBJ2-3; CDR3: CASSQERLGGSTDTQYF; DNA: TGCGCCAGCAGCCAAGAAAGATTAGGGGGATCCACAGATACGCAGTATTTT
size: few; D: -; V: TRBV9; J: TRBJ2-1; CDR3: CASSVGGGGTYNEQFF; DNA: TGTGCCAGCAGCGTAGGCGGAGGGGGAACCTACAATGAGCAGTTCTTC
size: -; D: TRBD1; V: TRBV20-1; J: TRBJ2-3; CDR3: CGANPTNRGDTQYF; DNA: TGCGGTGCTAATCCTACCAACAGGGGAGATACGCAGTATTTT
size: -; D: -; V: TRBV12-3/TRBV12-4; J: TRBJ2-1; CDR3: CARSFSASYNEQFF; DNA: TGTGCCCGCAGTTTTTCCGCGTCGTACAATGAGCAGTTCTTC
size: -; D: -; V: TRBV6-1; J: TRBJ2-7; CDR3: CASSVMGRSYEQYF; DNA: TGTGCCAGCAGTGTTATGGGTCGCTCCTACGAGCAGTACTTC
size: once; D: -; V: TRBV28; J: TRBJ1-1; CDR3: CASSVTGLMNTEAFF; DNA: TGTGCCAGCAGCGTGACAGGACTCATGAACACTGAAGCTTTCTTT
size: -; D: TRBD2; V: TRBV20-1; J: TRBJ2-1; CDR3: CSAPAVAGGNNEQFF; DNA: TGCAGTGCTCCCGCTGTAGCGGGGGGGAACAATGAGCAGTTCTTC
size: -; D: -; V: TRBV12-3/TRBV12-4; J: TRBJ1-2; CDR3: CASSPTLPRVNYGYTF; DNA: TGTGCCAGCAGTCCTACGCTCCCCAGGGTTAACTATGGCTACACCTTC
size: few; D: -; V: TRBV3-1; J: TRBJ2-7; CDR3: CASSQGIQGHEQYF; DNA: TGTGCCAGCAGCCAAGGAATCCAGGGCCACGAGCAGTACTTC